Following are 27 T cell receptor beta chains from one sample sequenced in a study of control samples from healthy donors and cancer patients. TCRdb's table, derived via immunoSEQ multiplex PCR, lists solely in-frame clones and lacks some. Here the sample spans approximately 220,000 clones, 85% to 95% being singletons. Sequencing was carried out using blood. These receptor sequences come from a man aged 50 to 59 in good health.

This clone was seen once. This chain joins TRBV5-4 and TRBJ2-5; D call uncertain. Germline values: CDR1 SGHNT, CDR2 YYREEE (reference sequence). V gave up 1 base and J gave up 5 bases, with 9 bases separating them. This CDR3 is built from 13 residues. The CDR3 is CASSLSQGETQYF. The CDR3 DNA reads TGTGCCAGCAGCTTGTCACAAGGGGAGACCCAGTACTTC.

The chain couples TRBV5-4 to TRBJ2-7; possible D gene TRBD2, 7 bases. Trimming stripped 4 bases from V and 2 bases from J, with 13 bases between. The CDR3 is made up of 14 amino acids. Germline V CDR1 and CDR2: SGHNT, YYREEE (reference sequence). DNA of the CDR3: TGTGCCAGCAGCAGTAGGGGGGGGGCCTACGAGCAGTACTTC. This gives the protein CASSSRGGAYEQYF.

The chain joins TRBV5-5 to TRBJ1-6; D gene uncertain. Germline-derived CDR1 and CDR2 are SGHKS and YYEKEE (reference sequence). The CDR3 totals 15 residues. V shed 4 bases and J shed 4 bases, with 12 bases lying between them. DNA for the CDR3: TGTGCCAGCAGCCTGCGATTTACTTATAATTCACCCCTCCACTTT. It is translated as CASSLRFTYNSPLHF. The entire variable domain, with the rest obtained from reference TRBV5-5 and TRBJ1-6, is as follows: DAGVTQSPTHLIKTRGQQVTLRCSPISGHKSVSWYQQVLGQGPQFIFQYYEKEERGRGNFPDRFSARQFPNYSSELNVNALLLGDSALYLCASSLRFTYNSPLHFGNGTRLTVT.

The rearrangement joins TRBV19 to TRBJ1-1; a weak D match, TRBD1 (6 bases). V dropped 5 bases and J dropped 5 bases, with 12 bases sitting between them. The germline V gene encodes CDR1 LNHDA and CDR2 SQIVND (reference sequence). The CDR3 length is 13 residues. The CDR3 region is CASSLGRGTEAFF. As DNA, the CDR3 is TGTGCCAGTAGTCTGGGGAGGGGGACTGAAGCTTTCTTT.

V is TRBV14 and J is TRBJ1-2; D is unclear. The CDR3 has 13 residues. CDR1 and CDR2 from the germline V gene are SGHDN and FVKESK. V gave up 0 bases and J gave up 6 bases, with 8 bases separating them. In nucleotides, the CDR3 is TGTGCCAGCAGCCAAGATCCGGGAAATGGCTACACCTTC. This sequence encodes CASSQDPGNGYTF.

The chain is built from TRBV5-1 and TRBJ2-7; tentatively, D is TRBD2 (6 bases). V was pared by 2 bases and J by 1 base, with 10 bases between. The CDR3 extends over 14 amino acids. The germline V gene has CDR1 SGHRS and CDR2 YFSETQ. The CDR3 loop reads CASSLTGTSYEQYV. The CDR3 DNA follows: TGCGCCAGCAGCTTAACGGGGACTTCCTACGAGCAGTACGTC.

This clone has a single count. Other nucleotide sequences in the sample specify the same CDR3. The chain carries TRBV28 and TRBJ1-5; D remains unclear. Trimming cost V 2 bases and J 4 bases, with 6 bases left between them. CDR3 length: 13 residues. The germline V gene has CDR1 MDHEN and CDR2 SYDVKM. DNA for the CDR3: TGTGCCAGCAGTTTAAGGCAGAATCAGCCCCAGCATTTT. This codes for CASSLRQNQPQHF. Combining the CDR3 with reference TRBV28 and TRBJ1-5 gives the whole variable domain DVKVTQSSRYLVKRTGEKVFLECVQDMDHENMFWYRQDPGLGLRLIYFSYDVKMKEKGDIPEGYSVSREKKERFSLILESASTNQTSMYLCASSLRQNQPQHFGDGTRLSIL.

This sequence joins TRBV5-1 and TRBJ1-4, with unresolved D. V lost 4 bases, J lost 8 bases, and 18 bases lay in between. The CDR3 contains 15 residues. The germline CDR1 and CDR2 sequences are SGHRS and YFSETQ. CDR3 sequence (DNA): TGCGCCAGCAGCCACAGTCGCCTGGTAGGAGAAAAACTGTTTTTT. This codes for CASSHSRLVGEKLFF. Based on the CDR3 plus reference TRBV5-1 and TRBJ1-4, the full variable domain is KAGVTQTPRYLIKTRGQQVTLSCSPISGHRSVSWYQQTPGQGLQFLFEYFSETQRNKGNFPGRFSGRQFSNSRSEMNVSTLELGDSALYLCASSHSRLVGEKLFFGSGTQLSVL.

V gene TRBV27 combines with J gene TRBJ1-6; no definite D call. This CDR3 has 13 residues. Looked up from germline, CDR1 is MNHEY and CDR2 is SMNVEV (reference sequence). Trimming took off 4 bases at V and 6 bases at J, with 7 bases between the two ends. The CDR3 DNA follows: TGTGCCAGCAGTTCGCAGTCTAATTCACCCCTCCACTTT. Encoded protein: CASSSQSNSPLHF.

In regard to this clone: This CDR3 is also generated by other DNA sequences in the sample. The V and J genes are TRBV2 and TRBJ2-7, with a weak D call TRBD1 (5 bases). With 2 bases removed from V and 2 bases from J, the gap between germline ends came to 10 bases. Germline CDR1 reads SNHLY; CDR2 reads FYNNEI. This CDR3 has 14 amino acids. The CDR3 region is CASSEFQGAYEQYF. CDR3 nucleotides: TGTGCCAGCAGTGAATTCCAGGGTGCCTACGAGCAGTACTTC.

The rearrangement joins TRBV20-1 to TRBJ1-1; D gene ambiguous. Germline CDR1 is DFQATT and CDR2 is SNEGSKA (reference sequence). The length of the CDR3 is 16 residues. V was cut by 3 bases and J by 4 bases, with 21 bases left in between. Here the CDR3 DNA reads TGCAGTGCTAGTCGAATAAGGTGGGAGGAAATCACTGAAGCTTTCTTT. Its translation is CSASRIRWEEITEAFF.

This chain uses TRBV28 with TRBJ1-2; 9 nucleotides agree with TRBD1. Looked up from germline, CDR1 is MDHEN and CDR2 is SYDVKM. The V and J ends lost 6 bases and 2 bases, in that order; junction bases with no gene match: 7. This CDR3 is 15 amino acids long. The CDR3 loop reads CASSQGTGPNYGYTF. Written as DNA, the CDR3 is TGTGCCAGCAGCCAAGGGACAGGGCCGAACTATGGCTACACCTTC.

The rearrangement joins TRBV3-1 (or the pseudogene TRBV3-2) to TRBJ1-1; D unresolved. Germline V CDR1 and CDR2: LGHDT, YNNKEL (reference sequence). The CDR3 is 13 amino acids. V lost 4 bases to trimming and J lost 5 bases, with 11 bases between them. The CDR3 sequence is CASSLSGLTEAFF. DNA of the CDR3: TGTGCCAGCAGCCTATCAGGTTTGACTGAAGCTTTCTTT.

This chain links TRBV6-5 with TRBJ1-2; 7 bases are shared with TRBD1. The CDR3 contains 15 residues. Germline V gene lookup returns CDR1 MNHEY and CDR2 SVGAGI. Trimming cost V 6 bases and J 5 bases; bases outside gene matches: 12. The CDR3 nucleotides read TGTGCCAGCAGCAAGGGGCTGGACAGGAGATATGGCTACACCTTC. Translated: CASSKGLDRRYGYTF.

This sequence joins TRBV19 and TRBJ1-2; 7 bases are a match to TRBD1. The CDR3 runs to 15 residues. With V trimmed by 5 bases and J by 4 bases, 10 bases remained unmatched. CDR1 and CDR2 from the germline V gene are LNHDA and SQIVND (reference sequence). The CDR3 here is CASSLRQGGTYGYTF. The CDR3 region has the DNA TGTGCCAGTAGTCTCCGCCAGGGGGGGACCTATGGCTACACCTTC.

This sequence joins TRBV7-2 and TRBJ1-5; perhaps TRBD1 as D (6 bases). Deletions cut 3 bases from V and 3 bases from J, with 12 bases between. The CDR3 extends over 15 amino acids. Germline-derived CDR1 and CDR2 are SGHTA and FQGNSA. CDR3 coding DNA: TGTGCCAGCAGCTTCATGCAGGGGATCAATCAGCCCCAGCATTTT. It codes for CASSFMQGINQPQHF.

The rearrangement joins TRBV5-6 to TRBJ2-3, with D possibly TRBD2 on 5 matching bases. This CDR3 spans 13 amino acids. V was pared by 2 bases and J by 6 bases, with 10 bases between. From germline, CDR1 is SGHDT and CDR2 YYEEEE. The DNA of the CDR3 is TGTGCCAGCAGCTTTGGGGAGCAGGATACGCAGTATTTT. Protein: CASSFGEQDTQYF.

A word on this clone: The sample has other DNA sequences that encode this CDR3 too. The V and J genes are TRBV19 and TRBJ2-5; 8 bases align to TRBD2. The CDR3 covers 15 residues. CDR1 LNHDA and CDR2 SQIVND come from the germline V gene (reference sequence). V dropped 6 bases and J dropped 2; count of bases not matched to a gene: 8. CDR3 region: CASSGRGGGQETQYF. In DNA form, the CDR3 reads TGTGCCAGTAGCGGTCGGGGGGGTGGACAAGAGACCCAGTACTTC.

The DNA of the CDR3 is TGCAGCGTTCGACAGGGGTTCTACGAGCAGTACTTC. Translating gives CSVRQGFYEQYF. V is TRBV29-1 and J is TRBJ2-7; 8 bases line up with TRBD1. With 5 bases clipped from V and 3 bases from J, the junction kept 3 bases outside the gene matches. The CDR3 loop spans 12 amino acids. Germline lookup yields CDR1 SQVTM and CDR2 ANQGSEA.

Comments on this clone: Other DNA sequences in this sample translate to the same CDR3. The chain combines TRBV5-1 with TRBJ2-2; D is unclear. The CDR3 contains 15 residues. Trimming left V 0 bases short and J 0 bases short, with 6 bases between. The V gene's germline CDR1 is SGHRS and CDR2 YFSETQ. The DNA of the CDR3 is TGCGCCAGCAGCTTGGGTCAGCCGAACACCGGGGAGCTGTTTTTT. Its translation: CASSLGQPNTGELFF.

This sequence joins TRBV3-1 (or the pseudogene TRBV3-2) and TRBJ2-5; no definite D call. Germline CDR1 reads LGHDT; CDR2 reads YNNKEL (reference sequence). V gave up 1 base and J gave up 4 bases, with 4 bases separating them. This CDR3 contains 12 residues. CDR3 sequence (DNA): TGTGCCAGCAGCCAAGGGGCAGAGACCCAGTACTTC. Protein product: CASSQGAETQYF.

This rearrangement joins TRBV28 to TRBJ1-2; tentative D call: TRBD1 (6 bases). Trimming shortened V by 4 bases and J by 2 bases, and 11 bases separated the two germline ends. CDR1 is MDHEN, CDR2 SYDVKM, per germline. This CDR3 has 14 residues. The CDR3 here is CASSYGTTNYGYTF. The CDR3 DNA reads TGTGCCAGCAGTTACGGGACAACCAACTATGGCTACACCTTC.

V and J are TRBV28 and TRBJ2-7; TRBD1 is a possible D gene (6 bases). The ends were cut back, 4 bases at V and 4 bases at J, with 14 bases in the middle. The length of the CDR3 is 14 residues. Germline CDR1 is MDHEN and CDR2 is SYDVKM. In nucleotides, the CDR3 is TGTGCCAGCAGTTCTTACAGGGCCGGTTACGAGCAGTACGTC. This sequence encodes CASSSYRAGYEQYV.

This clone was recorded once. V usage is TRBV19 and J usage is TRBJ2-3; D not resolved. This CDR3 has 14 amino acids. Trimming stripped 4 bases from V and 6 bases from J, with 14 bases between. Germline loops: CDR1 LNHDA, CDR2 SQIVND (reference sequence). This CDR3 is CASSNWPAGDTQYF. CDR3 DNA sequence: TGTGCCAGTAGTAATTGGCCCGCCGGGGATACGCAGTATTTT.

The chain has TRBV7-2 and TRBJ1-2; TRBD1 is a possible D gene (6 bases). Germline CDR1 and CDR2: SGHTA and FQGNSA. This CDR3 is built from 11 residues. The DNA for the CDR3 is TGTTGGACAGAGCTTAACTATGGCTACACCTTC. This encodes CWTELNYGYTF. Using reference TRBV7-2 and TRBJ1-2 for the parts outside the CDR3, the full variable domain is GAGVSQSPSNKVTEKGKDVELRCDPISGHTALYWYRQSLGQGLEFLIYFQGNSAPDKSGLPSDRFSAERTGGSVSTLTIQRTQQEDSAVYLCWTELNYGYTFGSGTRLTVV.

This rearrangement joins TRBV6-5 to TRBJ2-5; the D is unclear. V lost 0 bases, J lost 1 base, and 9 bases lay in between. This CDR3 is 15 amino acids long. Germline values: CDR1 MNHEY, CDR2 SVGAGI. The CDR3 DNA follows: TGTGCCAGCAGTTACTCACATTCCCTCCAAGAGACCCAGTACTTC. Its translation is CASSYSHSLQETQYF.

V usage is TRBV27 and J usage is TRBJ2-1, with TRBD2 matching over 10 bases. CDR3 length: 15 residues. From germline, CDR1 is MNHEY and CDR2 SMNVEV (reference sequence). V shed 10 bases and J 2 bases; nucleotides not matched to a gene: 8. The chain's CDR3 is CATRSGGGTYNEQFF. In DNA form, the CDR3 reads TGTGCCACCCGGAGCGGGGGGGGCACCTACAATGAGCAGTTCTTC.